This T cell receptor beta chain is drawn from a study of cytomegalovirus exposure and HLA in healthy donors. The CDR3 is made up of 11 amino acids. CDR1 and CDR2 from the germline V gene are DFQATT and SNEGSKA (reference sequence). With 1 base removed from V and 11 bases from J, the gap between germline ends came to 12 bases. 13 Jbeta primers and 60 Vbeta primers were used for the PCR. Clones were read by immunoSEQ multiplex PCR, and TCRdb kept only the in-frame ones, dropping some. This table has roughly 130,000 clones, more than 80% appearing once. Sequencing was carried out using PBMCs. This chain joins TRBV20-1 and TRBJ2-7; the D is unclear. This clonotype was obtained from a man aged 35-49 years in good health and CMV-seronegative. CDR3 protein: CSARVKSNEYF. The CDR3 region has the DNA TGCAGTGCTAGAGTCAAGTCTAATGAGTACTTC.